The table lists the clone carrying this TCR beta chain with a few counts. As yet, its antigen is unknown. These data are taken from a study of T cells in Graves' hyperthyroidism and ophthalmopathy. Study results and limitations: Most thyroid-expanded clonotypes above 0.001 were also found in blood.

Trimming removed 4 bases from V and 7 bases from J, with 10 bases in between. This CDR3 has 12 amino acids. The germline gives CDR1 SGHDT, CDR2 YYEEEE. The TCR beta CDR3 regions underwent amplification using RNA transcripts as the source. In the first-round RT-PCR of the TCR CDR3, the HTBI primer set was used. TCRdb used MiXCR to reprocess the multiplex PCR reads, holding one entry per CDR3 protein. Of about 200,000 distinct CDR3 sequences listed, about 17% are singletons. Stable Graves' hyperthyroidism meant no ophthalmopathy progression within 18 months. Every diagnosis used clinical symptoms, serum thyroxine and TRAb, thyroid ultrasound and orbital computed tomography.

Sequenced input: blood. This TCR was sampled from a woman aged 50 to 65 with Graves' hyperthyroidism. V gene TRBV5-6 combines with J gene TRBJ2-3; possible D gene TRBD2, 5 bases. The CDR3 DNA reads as TGTGCCAGCAGCCGGGGAGACCATACGCAGTATTTT. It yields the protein CASSRGDHTQYF.